The present T cell receptor beta chain was sequenced within a study of PD-1 blockade in classical Hodgkin lymphoma. Here immunoSEQ multiplex PCR was the method, and the copy in TCRdb shows in-frame clones only, minus some. The data hold nearly 20,000 clones, with around four fifths observed a single time. Noted time point: cycle 4 day 1 (C4D1), after 6 weeks of nivolumab. All the patients suffered relapse after autologous stem cell transplantation, and brentuximab vedotin exposure differed. It was by magnetic negative selection that CD4+ T cells were purified from thawed PBMCs. Germline CDR1 and CDR2: KGHSH and LQKENI. V dropped 6 bases and J dropped 4; count of bases not matched to a gene: 14. The CDR3 loop spans 16 amino acids.

This material consisted of CD4+ T cells from blood, taken before the fourth cycle of nivolumab. This rearrangement joins TRBV18 to TRBJ2-5; 7 nucleotides agree with TRBD2. The clonotype was recovered from a human donor with classical Hodgkin lymphoma. In DNA, the CDR3 is TGTGCCAGCTCCCCAACACGGCTAGCGGAAGGAGAGACCCAGTACTTC. This codes for CASSPTRLAEGETQYF.